The table lists the clone carrying this T cell receptor beta chain with a count of one. This entry comes from a study of shared clonotypes between healthy human individuals. Assay: immunoSEQ multiplex PCR; the TCRdb copy retains only in-frame clones and omits some. The sample contains hundreds of thousands of clones, around 96% of which appear only once. CDR1 GTSNPN and CDR2 SVGIG come from the germline V gene (reference sequence). This CDR3 region has 14 residues. V was pared by 3 bases and J by 2 bases, with 14 bases between. The sample was naive CD4+ T cells sorted from blood. Subset noted: CD45RA+ positively selected. The chain combines TRBV30 with TRBJ2-7; D is perhaps TRBD2 (6 bases). This TCR was recovered from a woman between 25 and 40 years old in good health. The CDR3 is CAWRWGVWTYEQYF. CDR3 sequence (DNA): TGTGCCTGGAGATGGGGGGTTTGGACCTACGAGCAGTACTTC. Complete variable domain (other parts from reference TRBV30 and TRBJ2-7): SQTIHQWPATLVQPVGSPLSLECTVEGTSNPNLYWYRQAAGRGLQLLFYSVGIGQISSEVPQNLSASRPQDRQFILSSKKLLLSDSGFYLCAWRWGVWTYEQYFGPGTRLTVT.